The 20 T cell receptor beta chains below come from one sample, sequenced in a study of CD8+ T cells in alopecia areata. Extraction of RNA preceded its reverse transcription into cDNA, which served as the sequencing template. Data came from immunoSEQ multiplex PCR; TCRdb stores just in-frame clones and leaves some out. The data contain more than 100,000 clones, roughly 58% of them singletons. The sequenced sample was CD4+ T cells sorted from blood, obtained at week 0. All receptors come from a human donor with alopecia areata.

V usage is TRBV4-1 and J usage is TRBJ2-7; 9 bases are shared with TRBD1. This CDR3 region has 13 residues. Per the germline V gene, CDR1 is MGHRA and CDR2 is YSYEKL. Trimming cost V 6 bases and J 3 bases; bases outside gene matches: 3. CDR3 in amino acids: CASRGQGNYEQYF. As DNA, the CDR3 is TGCGCCAGCAGGGGACAGGGTAACTACGAGCAGTACTTC.

The chain uses TRBV5-1 and TRBJ1-4, with a tentative D call TRBD1 (5 bases). In germline, CDR1 is SGHRS, CDR2 YFSETQ. V lost 4 bases and J lost 7, with 14 bases in between. The CDR3 length is 14 residues. The CDR3 DNA sequence: TGCGCCAGCAGCCCACAGGCTAGCCGTGAAAAACTGTTTTTT. This sequence encodes CASSPQASREKLFF.

Here the CDR3 DNA reads TGTGCCAGCAGCTTAGCAACGGGGGCGAGCGGCTACACCTTC. This codes for CASSLATGASGYTF. The V call is TRBV7-2, the J call TRBJ1-2, with a possible D match to TRBD1 (6 bases). Trimming took 0 bases from V and 8 from J, leaving 13 bases between them. Germline V lookup: CDR1 SGHTA, CDR2 FQGNSA. The CDR3 is 14 amino acids.

This rearrangement joins TRBV27 to TRBJ2-7; D gene uncertain. CDR3 length: 13 residues. Looked up from germline, CDR1 is MNHEY and CDR2 is SMNVEV (reference sequence). Trimming cost V 4 bases and J 4 bases, with 11 bases left between them. The CDR3 spells CASSSPASYEQYF. CDR3 in DNA: TGTGCCAGCAGTTCTCCAGCGAGTTACGAGCAGTACTTC.

The rearrangement links TRBV5-6 to TRBJ1-2, with 12 bases fitting TRBD1. With 4 bases clipped from V and 10 bases from J, the junction kept 8 bases outside the gene matches. Germline V gene data show CDR1 as SGHDT and CDR2 as YYEEEE. This CDR3 comprises 14 residues. DNA for the CDR3: TGTGCCAGCAGCCCAGGGACAGGGGGCGTCGACTACACCTTC. Translating it yields CASSPGTGGVDYTF.

This clone has only a few counts. The V gene is TRBV10-3, the J gene TRBJ1-4, with 10 nucleotides matching TRBD1. Germline assignment: CDR1 ENHRY and CDR2 SYGVKD. The CDR3 sequence is 15 residues long. Trimming removed 5 bases from V and 4 bases from J; junction bases left unmatched: 4. The CDR3 DNA follows: TGTGCCATCAGTTTCGGGACAGGGGATAATGAAAAACTGTTTTTT. Its protein is CAISFGTGDNEKLFF.

By sample share, this clone is medium-sized. The chain couples TRBV18 to TRBJ2-1, with 13 bases identical to TRBD2. There are 17 residues in the CDR3. Germline lookup yields CDR1 KGHSH and CDR2 LQKENI. Trimming removed 2 bases from V and 3 bases from J; junction bases left unmatched: 4. The DNA for the CDR3 is TGTGCCAGCTCACCAGCACTAGCGGGGGGGCTCTACAATGAGCAGTTCTTC. It encodes CASSPALAGGLYNEQFF.

The chain recombines TRBV5-1 with TRBJ2-2; TRBD2 is a possible D gene (5 bases). CDR1 and CDR2 from the germline V gene are SGHRS and YFSETQ. The CDR3 spans 15 residues. V was trimmed by 0 bases and J by 7 bases, leaving 13 bases between them. CDR3 residues: CASSLDPGSGGELFF. CDR3 nucleotides: TGCGCCAGCAGCTTGGATCCGGGGAGTGGCGGGGAGCTGTTTTTT.

Only a few counts were recorded for this clone. The J gene is TRBJ1-6, the V gene TRBV5-1; 7 bases line up with TRBD1. This CDR3 region has 15 residues. Germline V lookup: CDR1 SGHRS, CDR2 YFSETQ. V gave up 4 bases and J gave up 5 bases; unmatched junction bases: 6. This CDR3 is CASSRDRSNNSPLHF. CDR3 sequence (DNA): TGCGCCAGCAGCCGGGACAGAAGTAATAATTCACCCCTCCACTTT.

In its sample, this clone was seen a few times. V gene TRBV6-5 combines with J gene TRBJ2-1, with 11 bases matching TRBD1. Unmatched junction bases numbered 6, after V lost 6 bases and J lost 8 bases. This CDR3 is built from 14 residues. Germline V gene sequence: CDR1 MNHEY, CDR2 SVGAGI. The DNA of the CDR3 is TGTGCCAGCAGGTCCGGGACAGGGGGGCATGAGCAGTTCTTC. Amino acid sequence: CASRSGTGGHEQFF.

This clone was found a few times. The gene calls are TRBV28 and TRBJ1-5; D is unclear. V was cut by 4 bases and J by 2 bases, with 12 bases left in between. The CDR3 has 15 residues. Per the germline V gene, CDR1 is MDHEN and CDR2 is SYDVKM. As DNA, the CDR3 is TGTGCCAGCAGTTCCGAGGCGTATGGCAATCAGCCCCAGCATTTT. Encoded protein: CASSSEAYGNQPQHF.

This clone appeared a few times. V and J are TRBV19 and TRBJ2-2; D is perhaps TRBD1 (5 bases). Trimming stripped 4 bases from V and 2 bases from J, with 17 bases between. CDR3 length: 17 residues. Germline V lookup: CDR1 LNHDA, CDR2 SQIVND (reference sequence). CDR3 loop: CASSKQVPVQNTGELFF. CDR3 sequence (DNA): TGTGCCAGTAGTAAACAGGTCCCGGTACAAAACACCGGGGAGCTGTTTTTT.

The chain joins TRBV2 to TRBJ2-5; 7 nucleotides match TRBD1. Germline trimming cut 4 bases from V and 1 base from J; bases unmatched to any gene: 6. This CDR3 is built from 15 residues. CDR1 and CDR2 (germline): SNHLY, FYNNEI. The DNA for the CDR3 is TGTGCCAGCAGTGCGTACGGGACAGCCCAAGAGACCCAGTACTTC. It translates to CASSAYGTAQETQYF.

This clone was detected a few times. The chain links TRBV9 to TRBJ2-3; D is uncertain. The length of the CDR3 is 14 residues. Germline assignment: CDR1 SGDLS and CDR2 YYNGEE. V lost 0 bases to trimming and J lost 4 bases, with 9 bases between them. CDR3 nucleotides: TGTGCCAGCAGCGTAGTAGCAGGTCCAGATACGCAGTATTTT. Translation: CASSVVAGPDTQYF.

V gene TRBV2 combines with J gene TRBJ1-4; 7 bases line up with TRBD1. V trimming: 6 bases; J trimming: 7 bases; junction bases outside the gene matches: 8. Per the germline V gene, CDR1 is SNHLY and CDR2 is FYNNEI. The CDR3 length is 14 residues. The CDR3 bases are TGTGCCAGCAGCGACAGGGTTGGTGGTGAAAAACTGTTTTTT. Its translation is CASSDRVGGEKLFF.

The V call is TRBV6-6, the J call TRBJ2-3, with 9 bases aligning to TRBD1. Per the germline V gene, CDR1 is MNHNY and CDR2 is SVGAGI (reference sequence). The junction had 4 bases not matched to a gene; V was cut back by 6 bases and J by 9 bases. The CDR3 sequence is 12 residues long. CDR3 residues: CASSPGQGTQYF. The CDR3 coding sequence is TGTGCCAGCAGCCCCGGACAGGGGACGCAGTATTTT.

The V and J genes are TRBV7-7 and TRBJ2-3, with 7 nucleotides matching TRBD2. The germline V gene encodes CDR1 SSHAT and CDR2 FNYEAQ (reference sequence). This CDR3 region has 14 residues. Trimming at V came to 5 bases and at J to 10 bases, leaving 12 bases not matched to a gene. CDR3 nucleotide sequence: TGTGCCAGCAGCCCCCGCACTAGCGATGAGGCGCAGTATTTT. This codes for CASSPRTSDEAQYF.

In its sample, this clone was seen a few times. The V gene is TRBV18, the J gene TRBJ1-2; tentatively, D is TRBD1 (5 bases). Trimming shortened V by 1 base and J by 1 base, and 10 bases separated the two germline ends. The CDR3 is 15 residues long. Germline V gives CDR1 KGHSH, CDR2 LQKENI. Here the CDR3 DNA reads TGTGCCAGCTCACCACAAGTGGGACGTAACTATGGCTACACCTTC. It specifies CASSPQVGRNYGYTF.

This clone was found a few times. The rearrangement links TRBV7-9 to TRBJ1-1; 12 bases align to TRBD1. V lost 4 bases to trimming and J lost 5 bases; unmatched junction nucleotides: 8. The CDR3 spans 16 residues. Germline lookup yields CDR1 SEHNR and CDR2 FQNEAQ (reference sequence). The CDR3 bases are TGTGCCAGCAGCTGGGGACAGGGGGCGCTTCTGACTGAAGCTTTCTTT. Protein: CASSWGQGALLTEAFF.

This clone was seen more than once but under ten times. The chain joins TRBV7-2 to TRBJ1-1; D is undetermined. V was shortened by 0 bases and J by 3 bases, with 8 bases between the two germline ends. From germline, CDR1 is SGHTA and CDR2 FQGNSA. The CDR3 is made up of 14 amino acids. CDR3 amino acids: CASSLAQEYTEAFF. CDR3 in DNA: TGTGCCAGCAGCTTAGCGCAGGAATACACTGAAGCTTTCTTT.